Listed below are T cell receptor beta chains from one sample, sequenced in a study of human T cells and chemical hapten exposure. TCRdb called the 5' RACE reads again in MiXCR, with one record for every CDR3 protein. The sample lists approximately 150,000 distinct CDR3 sequences; roughly 4.1% were seen once. The receptors stem from a female donor in good health. Both conserved end residues are part of each CDR3. A D gene is named only where the DNA matches it firmly. Size is stated as once, few or many counts, or a class when the clone is expanded.

size: many; D: TRBD2; V: TRBV5-1; J: TRBJ2-2; DNA: TGCGCCAGCGCCCCCCCGGGGGGGGGCACCGGGGAGCTGTTTTTT; CDR3: CASAPPGGGTGELFF
size: many; D: -; V: TRBV7-2; J: TRBJ2-1; DNA: TGTGCCAGCAGCCCAACCTATAGCTCCTACAATGAGCAGTTCTTC; CDR3: CASSPTYSSYNEQFF
size: many; D: -; V: TRBV20-1; J: TRBJ2-7; DNA: TGCAGTACTAACCGGCAGGCTTCATCCTCCTACGAGCAGTACTTC; CDR3: CSTNRQASSSYEQYF
size: many; D: -; V: TRBV6-6; J: TRBJ1-1; DNA: TGTGCCAGCAGTTTTCAGGGCCCCAACACTGAAGCTTTCTTT; CDR3: CASSFQGPNTEAFF
size: few; D: -; V: TRBV7-8; J: TRBJ2-3; DNA: TGTGCCAGCAGCCTTGGACCCGGGGGTGATACGCAGTATTTT; CDR3: CASSLGPGGDTQYF
size: many; D: -; V: TRBV5-1; J: TRBJ1-1; DNA: TGCGCCAGCAGCCTTACAGGGTCCCTTGAAGCTTTCTTT; CDR3: CASSLTGSLEAFF
size: many; D: TRBD1; V: TRBV7-9; J: TRBJ2-7; DNA: TGTGCCAGCGGGACAGTCTACGAGCAGTACTTC; CDR3: CASGTVYEQYF
size: many; D: -; V: TRBV20-1; J: TRBJ1-1; DNA: TGCAGTGCTAGTTCGGGCAGGTTGGGGTTGAACACTGAAGCTTTCTTT; CDR3: CSASSGRLGLNTEAFF
size: many; D: -; V: TRBV7-6; J: TRBJ1-2; DNA: TGTGCCAGCCACAAGCAAACGGACAGTCTCTATGGCTACACCTTC; CDR3: CASHKQTDSLYGYTF
size: many; D: -; V: TRBV7-3; J: TRBJ1-1; DNA: TGTGCCAGCAGCTTAAACGGGGGGATGAACACTGAAGCTTTCTTT; CDR3: CASSLNGGMNTEAFF